What follows are 12 T cell receptor beta chains derived from one specimen sequenced in a study of cytomegalovirus exposure and HLA in healthy donors. In the PCR, 60 Vbeta and 13 Jbeta primers were used. Method: immunoSEQ multiplex PCR; TCRdb's copy keeps in-frame clones and lacks some. The sample yields around 84,000 clones, 60% to 80% seen once. Sequenced material: PBMCs. Every receptor here comes from a man aged 50-60 years in good health and CMV-seronegative.

The rearrangement links TRBV6-5 to TRBJ1-5; the D is unclear. Germline assignment: CDR1 MNHEY and CDR2 SVGAGI. The CDR3 spans 15 residues. Trimming took 9 bases from V and 7 from J, leaving 22 bases between them. The CDR3 reads CASGSRLDSMQPQHF. CDR3 nucleotides: TGTGCCAGTGGATCCCGATTAGACTCAATGCAGCCCCAGCATTTT.

The CDR3: CASSYNYGYTF. The CDR3, as DNA: TGTGCCAGCAGTTATAACTATGGCTACACCTTC. The V call is TRBV2, the J call TRBJ1-2; D remains ambiguous. The CDR3 runs 11 residues. V was trimmed by 5 bases and J by 1 base, leaving 2 bases between them. Germline loops: CDR1 SNHLY, CDR2 FYNNEI.

The chain couples TRBV19 to TRBJ1-1, with no clear D. The CDR3 is made up of 14 amino acids. V was cut by 1 base and J by 4 bases, with 10 bases left in between. Germline V gives CDR1 LNHDA, CDR2 SQIVND (reference sequence). CDR3 residues: CASSIADAGTEAFF. CDR3 DNA sequence: TGTGCCAGTAGTATAGCCGATGCCGGCACTGAAGCTTTCTTT.

The chain combines TRBV10-3 with TRBJ2-5, with TRBD2 identical over 8 bases. CDR1 is ENHRY and CDR2 is SYGVKD in the germline V gene. This CDR3 contains 14 residues. The V segment lost 6 bases and the J segment 3 bases; nucleotides outside the gene matches: 6. This CDR3 reads CAIRRGGPEETQYF. The CDR3 DNA follows: TGTGCCATCAGGCGCGGGGGGCCGGAAGAGACCCAGTACTTC.

The sample holds one count of this clone. DNA of the CDR3: TGTGCCAGCAGTTTTAGGGGGCTCGGTGCTGAAGCTTTCTTT. This sequence encodes CASSFRGLGAEAFF. The chain uses TRBV27 and TRBJ1-1, with 7 bases lining up with TRBD1. In germline, CDR1 is MNHEY, CDR2 SMNVEV (reference sequence). The CDR3 length is 14 residues. V lost 3 bases and J lost 6; bases outside the gene matches: 7.

V usage is TRBV19 and J usage is TRBJ1-2; 7 positions agree with TRBD1. V was pared by 10 bases and J by 1 base, with 3 bases of the junction left unmatched. CDR3 length equals 12 residues. Germline V CDR1 and CDR2: LNHDA, SQIVND (reference sequence). CDR3 region: CAIRQGNYGYTF. The DNA for the CDR3 is TGTGCCATACGACAGGGTAACTATGGCTACACCTTC.

The rearrangement joins TRBV18 to TRBJ1-3, with D possibly TRBD1 on 6 matching bases. Trimming took off 5 bases at V and 1 base at J, with 12 bases between the two ends. The CDR3 runs 15 residues. CDR1 KGHSH and CDR2 LQKENI come from the germline V gene. The CDR3 protein is CASSSDRKSGNTIYF. In DNA form, the CDR3 reads TGTGCCAGCTCATCGGACAGAAAATCTGGAAACACCATATATTTT.

This chain uses TRBV7-9 with TRBJ1-1, with D unresolved. In germline, CDR1 is SEHNR, CDR2 FQNEAQ (reference sequence). Trimming stripped 2 bases from V and 8 bases from J, with 6 bases between. There are 11 residues in the CDR3. CDR3 in amino acids: CASSLSLEAFF. The CDR3 bases are TGTGCCAGCAGCTTATCCTTAGAAGCTTTCTTT.

Regarding this clone: This sample also contains other DNA sequences that code for the same CDR3. V and J are TRBV19 and TRBJ2-3; weak D call: TRBD2 (6 bases). This CDR3 is built from 14 residues. The V gene's germline CDR1 is LNHDA and CDR2 SQIVND (reference sequence). V was shortened by 6 bases and J by 5 bases, with 15 bases between the two germline ends. The CDR3 nucleotides read TGTGCCAGTAGAACTACCCCCGGGGGAGATACGCAGTATTTT. Translating it yields CASRTTPGGDTQYF.

The V and J genes are TRBV28 and TRBJ2-3; D is possibly TRBD1 (5 bases). This CDR3 is built from 14 residues. In germline, CDR1 is MDHEN, CDR2 SYDVKM. Trimming took 2 bases from V and 6 from J, leaving 12 bases between them. The DNA of the CDR3 is TGTGCCAGCAGTTTAATAGGGGCTGGGGATACGCAGTATTTT. As protein: CASSLIGAGDTQYF.

The gene calls are TRBV7-9 and TRBJ2-6, with D possibly matching TRBD1 (5 bases). The V end was cut by 5 bases, the J end by 2 bases, with 13 bases between. The CDR3 runs to 16 residues. Germline V CDR1 and CDR2: SEHNR, FQNEAQ (reference sequence). CDR3 bases: TGTGCCAGCAGCGCCCCGGGCAGGGCTGGGGCCAACGTCCTGACTTTC. Its protein is CASSAPGRAGANVLTF.

The chain employs TRBV25-1 and TRBJ2-7; TRBD2 agrees at 7 bases. The V and J ends lost 6 bases and 7 bases, in that order; junction bases with no gene match: 6. The germline CDR1 and CDR2 sequences are MGHDK and SYGVNS. The CDR3 has 12 residues. This CDR3 reads CASRSHGGEQYF. The CDR3 DNA reads as TGTGCCAGCAGGTCCCACGGGGGGGAGCAGTACTTC.